This TCR beta chain was sequenced for a study of cytomegalovirus exposure and HLA in healthy donors. CDR3 length: 13 amino acids. Germline V gene data show CDR1 as SEHNR and CDR2 as FQNEAQ (reference sequence). With 6 bases clipped from V and 9 bases from J, the junction kept 7 bases outside the gene matches. Both 60 Vbeta primers and 13 Jbeta primers went into the PCR. Assay used: immunoSEQ multiplex PCR; TCRdb lists only in-frame clones, some missing. This table holds a few hundred thousand clones, under 80% found once. The V gene is TRBV7-9, the J gene TRBJ2-1; 8 bases are shared with TRBD2. The sequence was obtained from a woman in her twenties or thirties in good health and CMV-seronegative. The sample consisted of PBMCs. For the CDR3, the DNA is TGTGCCAGCAGTAGAGCGGGAGCGATTGAGCAGTTCTTC. As protein: CASSRAGAIEQFF.